This TCR beta chain derives from a study of T cell responses to AZD1222 COVID-19 vaccine. The study, taken as a whole, reports: Donor demographics were predominantly white British with a female majority; clonal diversity may be underestimated.

Remarks on this clone: What it binds is unknown.

Sequencing was performed with immunoSEQ multiplex PCR; in TCRdb, only in-frame clones are kept and a portion is missing. The sample lists some 130,000 clones, roughly 90% occurring once. Trimming took 6 bases from V and 2 from J; bases not matched to a gene: 5. Germline V gives CDR1 MDHEN, CDR2 SYDVKM. The CDR3 runs to 15 residues. This clonotype originated in an adult in good health. V is TRBV28 and J is TRBJ1-5; 9 bases match TRBD1. Sequences were derived from peripheral blood, sampled on day 0 of AZD1222 vaccination. CDR3 DNA: TGTGCCAGCAGCAACGACAGGGGGGGCAATCAGCCCCAGCATTTT. Translation gives CASSNDRGGNQPQHF.